This TCR beta chain was recorded in a study of cytomegalovirus exposure and HLA in healthy donors. Study outcomes and limitations: The finding came from a later analysis; first-cohort TCR clusters tended to co-occur in the 110 or so validation repertoires.

Some clones are missing from TCRdb's copy, which holds only in-frame ones; the method was immunoSEQ multiplex PCR. This repertoire shows some 130,000 clones, 89% found once; its top ten account for 1% to 1.5%. For this clone: The target antigen is unknown.

The source is a woman younger than 30 in good health and CMV-seronegative. Specimen: PBMCs.

The CDR3 spells CASRRQVSPLHF. CDR3 bases: TGTGCCAGCAGGCGACAGGTTTCACCCCTCCACTTT. The chain joins TRBV6-5 to TRBJ1-6, with a possible D match to TRBD1 (6 bases). Trimming removed 6 bases at V and 9 bases at J, with 9 bases between. Looked up from germline, CDR1 is MNHEY and CDR2 is SVGAGI. The CDR3 spans 12 residues.